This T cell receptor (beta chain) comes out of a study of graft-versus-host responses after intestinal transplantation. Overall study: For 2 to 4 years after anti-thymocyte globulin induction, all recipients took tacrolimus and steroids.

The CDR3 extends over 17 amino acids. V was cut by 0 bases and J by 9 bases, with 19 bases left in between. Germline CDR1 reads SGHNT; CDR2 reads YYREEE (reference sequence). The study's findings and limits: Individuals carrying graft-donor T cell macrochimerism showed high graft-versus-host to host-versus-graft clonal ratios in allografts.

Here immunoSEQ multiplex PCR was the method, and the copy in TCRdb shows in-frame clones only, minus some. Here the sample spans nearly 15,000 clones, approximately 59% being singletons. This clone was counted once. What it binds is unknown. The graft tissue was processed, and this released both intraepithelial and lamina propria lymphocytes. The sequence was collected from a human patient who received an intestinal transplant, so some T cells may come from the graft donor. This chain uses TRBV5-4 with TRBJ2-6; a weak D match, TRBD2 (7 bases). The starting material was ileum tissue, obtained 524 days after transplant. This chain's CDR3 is CASSLGGIGGQHNVLTF. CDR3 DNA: TGTGCCAGCAGCTTGGGCGGGATCGGGGGGCAGCACAACGTCCTGACTTTC. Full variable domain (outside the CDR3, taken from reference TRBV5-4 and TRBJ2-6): ETGVTQSPTHLIKTRGQQVTLRCSSQSGHNTVSWYQQALGQGPQFIFQYYREEENGRGNFPPRFSGLQFPNYSSELNVNALELDDSALYLCASSLGGIGGQHNVLTFGAGSRLTVL.